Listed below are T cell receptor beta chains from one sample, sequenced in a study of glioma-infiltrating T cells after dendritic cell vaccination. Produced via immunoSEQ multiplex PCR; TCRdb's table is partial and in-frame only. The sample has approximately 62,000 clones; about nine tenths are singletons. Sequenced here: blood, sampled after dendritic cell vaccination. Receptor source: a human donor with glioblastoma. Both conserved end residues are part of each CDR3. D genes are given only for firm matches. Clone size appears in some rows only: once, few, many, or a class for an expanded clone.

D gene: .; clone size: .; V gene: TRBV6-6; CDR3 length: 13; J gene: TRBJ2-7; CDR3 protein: CASSQQAAYEQYF; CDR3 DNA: TGTGCCAGCAGTCAGCAGGCCGCCTACGAGCAGTACTTC
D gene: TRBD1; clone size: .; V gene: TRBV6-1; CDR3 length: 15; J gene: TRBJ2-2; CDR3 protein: CASSLWTGHTGELFF; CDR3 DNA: TGTGCCAGCAGTCTATGGACAGGGCACACCGGGGAGCTGTTTTTT
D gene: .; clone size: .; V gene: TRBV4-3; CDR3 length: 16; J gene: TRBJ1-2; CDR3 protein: CASSQGVTGLLGGYTF; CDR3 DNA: TGCGCCAGCAGCCAAGGGGTGACAGGACTTCTAGGTGGCTACACCTTC
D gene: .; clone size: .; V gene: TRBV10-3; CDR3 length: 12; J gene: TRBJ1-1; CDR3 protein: CAIRQGNTEAFF; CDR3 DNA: TGTGCCATCAGGCAGGGAAACACTGAAGCTTTCTTT
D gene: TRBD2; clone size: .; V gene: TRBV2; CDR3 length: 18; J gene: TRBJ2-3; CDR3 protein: CASSGFGIAGGLTDTQYF; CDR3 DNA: TGTGCCAGCAGTGGCTTTGGGATAGCGGGAGGCCTCACAGATACGCAGTATTTT
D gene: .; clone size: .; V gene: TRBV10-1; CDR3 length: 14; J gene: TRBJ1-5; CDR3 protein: CASSDVGRAQPQHF; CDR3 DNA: TGCGCCAGCAGTGATGTGGGGAGGGCCCAGCCCCAGCATTTT
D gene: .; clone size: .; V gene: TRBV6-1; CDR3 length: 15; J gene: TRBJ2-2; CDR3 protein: CASSEGTVNTGELFF; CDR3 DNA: TGTGCCAGCAGTGAAGGGACAGTTAACACCGGGGAGCTGTTTTTT
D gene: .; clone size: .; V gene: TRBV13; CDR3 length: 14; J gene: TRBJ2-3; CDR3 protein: CASRPGLEADTQYF; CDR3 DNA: TGTGCCAGCAGGCCGGGACTGGAAGCAGATACGCAGTATTTT
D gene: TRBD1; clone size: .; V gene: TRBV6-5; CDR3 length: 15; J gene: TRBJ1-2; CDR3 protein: CASSPRDRGNYGYTF; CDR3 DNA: TGTGCCAGCAGTCCCCGGGACAGGGGAAACTATGGCTACACCTTC
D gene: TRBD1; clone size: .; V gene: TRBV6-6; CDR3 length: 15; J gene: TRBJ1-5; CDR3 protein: CASSPPGGVDQPQHF; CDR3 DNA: TGTGCCAGCAGTCCCCCAGGGGGCGTCGATCAGCCCCAGCATTTT
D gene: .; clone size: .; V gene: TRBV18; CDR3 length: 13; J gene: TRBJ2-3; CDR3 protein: CASSPPGTDTQYF; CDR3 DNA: TGTGCCAGCTCACCCCCGGGCACAGATACGCAGTATTTT
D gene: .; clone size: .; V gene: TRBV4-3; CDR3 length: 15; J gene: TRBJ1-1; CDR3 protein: CASSVGPGVNTEAFF; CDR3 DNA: TGCGCCAGCAGCGTAGGTCCGGGAGTGAACACTGAAGCTTTCTTT
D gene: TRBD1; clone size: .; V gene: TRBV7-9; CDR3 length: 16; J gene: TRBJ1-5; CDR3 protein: CASSFAGTANNQPQHF; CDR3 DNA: TGTGCCAGCAGCTTTGCCGGGACAGCAAATAATCAGCCCCAGCATTTT
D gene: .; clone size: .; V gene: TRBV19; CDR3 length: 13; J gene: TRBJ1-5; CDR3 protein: CASSIVRDQPQHF; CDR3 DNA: TGTGCCAGTAGTATAGTTAGAGATCAGCCCCAGCATTTT
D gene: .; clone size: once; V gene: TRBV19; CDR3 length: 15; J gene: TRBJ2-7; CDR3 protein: CASSPLREAHYEQYF; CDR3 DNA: TGTGCCAGTAGTCCCCTCAGGGAGGCCCACTACGAGCAGTACTTC
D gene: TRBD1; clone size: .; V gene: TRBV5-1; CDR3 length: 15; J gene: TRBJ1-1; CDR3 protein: CASSGGGQVNTEAFF; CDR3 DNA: TGCGCCAGCTCCGGGGGAGGACAGGTGAACACTGAAGCTTTCTTT
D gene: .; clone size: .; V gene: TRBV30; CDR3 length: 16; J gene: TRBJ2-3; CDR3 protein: CAWTGGRSARTDTQYF; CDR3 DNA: TGTGCCTGGACCGGCGGGCGCAGCGCCCGCACAGATACGCAGTATTTT
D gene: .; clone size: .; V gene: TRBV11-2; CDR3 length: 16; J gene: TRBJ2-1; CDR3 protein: CASSLERTTSYNEQFF; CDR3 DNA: TGTGCCAGCAGCTTAGAACGGACAACCTCCTACAATGAGCAGTTCTTC
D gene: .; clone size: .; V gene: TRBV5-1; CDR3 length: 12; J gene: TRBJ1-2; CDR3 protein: CASSFYGGDYTF; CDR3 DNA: TGCGCCAGCAGCTTTTACGGGGGAGACTACACCTTC
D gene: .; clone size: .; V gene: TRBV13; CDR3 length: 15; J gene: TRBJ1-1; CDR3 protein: CASSLGTLKAREAFF; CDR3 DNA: TGTGCCAGCAGCTTAGGTACCCTAAAAGCCCGTGAAGCTTTCTTT
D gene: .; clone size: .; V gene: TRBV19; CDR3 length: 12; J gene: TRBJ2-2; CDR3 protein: CASSIVGSFWAF; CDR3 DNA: TGTGCCAGTAGTATAGTAGGAAGTTTTTGGGCTTTT
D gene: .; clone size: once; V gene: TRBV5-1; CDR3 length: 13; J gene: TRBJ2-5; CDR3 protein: CASSASGQETQYF; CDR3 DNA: TGCGCCAGCAGCGCATCAGGGCAAGAGACCCAGTACTTC
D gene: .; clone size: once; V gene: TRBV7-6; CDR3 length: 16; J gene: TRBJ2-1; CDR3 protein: CASSSTGRGSYNEQFF; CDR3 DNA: TGTGCCAGCAGCTCGACAGGTCGGGGATCCTACAATGAGCAGTTCTTC
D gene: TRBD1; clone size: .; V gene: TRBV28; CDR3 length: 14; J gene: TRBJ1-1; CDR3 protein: CASTTGTVNTEAFF; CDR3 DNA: TGTGCCAGCACTACCGGGACAGTGAACACTGAAGCTTTCTTT
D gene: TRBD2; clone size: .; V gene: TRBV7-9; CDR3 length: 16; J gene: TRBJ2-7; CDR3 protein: CASSNPTGTSGYEQYF; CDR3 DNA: TGTGCCAGCAGCAACCCGACCGGGACTAGCGGCTACGAGCAGTACTTC
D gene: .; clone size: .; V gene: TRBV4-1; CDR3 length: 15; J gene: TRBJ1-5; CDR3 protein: CASSQGDSANQPQHF; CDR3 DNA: TGCGCCAGCAGCCAAGGTGACAGTGCCAATCAGCCCCAGCATTTT
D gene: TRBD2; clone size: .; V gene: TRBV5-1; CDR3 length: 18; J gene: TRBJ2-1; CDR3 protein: CASSGGTSGRVPYNEQFF; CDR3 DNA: TGCGCCAGCAGCGGCGGGACTAGCGGGAGGGTGCCCTACAATGAGCAGTTCTTC
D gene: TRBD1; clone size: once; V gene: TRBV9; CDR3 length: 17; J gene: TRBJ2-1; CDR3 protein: CASSNPTGTGPSDEQFF; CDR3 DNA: TGTGCCAGCAGCAACCCAACCGGGACAGGGCCGTCCGATGAGCAGTTCTTC
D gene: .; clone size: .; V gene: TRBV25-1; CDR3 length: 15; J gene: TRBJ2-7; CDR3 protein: CASSEYRTGGDEQYF; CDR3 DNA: TGTGCCAGCAGTGAATATAGGACGGGGGGCGATGAGCAGTACTTC
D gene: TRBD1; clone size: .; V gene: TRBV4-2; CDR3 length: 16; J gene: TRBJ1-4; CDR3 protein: CASSQDGSGGGKKLFF; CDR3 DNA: TGTGCCAGCAGCCAAGATGGATCAGGGGGCGGTAAAAAACTGTTTTTT
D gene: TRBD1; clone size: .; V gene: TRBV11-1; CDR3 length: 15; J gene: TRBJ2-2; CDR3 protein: CASSSWTGNTGELFF; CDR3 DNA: TGTGCCAGCAGCTCTTGGACAGGGAACACCGGGGAGCTGTTTTTT
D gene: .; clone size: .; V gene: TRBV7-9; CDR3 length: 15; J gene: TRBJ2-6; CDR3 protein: CASSLVSSGANVLTF; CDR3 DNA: TGTGCCAGCAGCTTAGTATCGTCCGGGGCCAACGTCCTGACTTTC
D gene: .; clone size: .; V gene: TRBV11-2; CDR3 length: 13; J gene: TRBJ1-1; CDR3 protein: CASSGTGRSEAFF; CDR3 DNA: TGTGCCAGCAGCGGTACAGGTCGATCTGAAGCTTTCTTT
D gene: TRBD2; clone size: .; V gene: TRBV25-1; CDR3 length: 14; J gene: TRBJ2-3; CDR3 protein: CASRPSGLTDTQYF; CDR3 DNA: TGTGCCAGCAGGCCTAGCGGGCTCACAGATACGCAGTATTTT
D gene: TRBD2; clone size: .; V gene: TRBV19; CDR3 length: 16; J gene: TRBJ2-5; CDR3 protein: CASSIGLAGGQETQYF; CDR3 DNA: TGTGCCAGTAGTATCGGGCTAGCGGGGGGGCAAGAGACCCAGTACTTC
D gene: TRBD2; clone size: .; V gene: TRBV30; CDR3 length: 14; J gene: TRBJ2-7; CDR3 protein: CAASATGGPYEQYF; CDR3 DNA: TGTGCCGCATCCGCCACGGGAGGGCCCTACGAGCAGTACTTC
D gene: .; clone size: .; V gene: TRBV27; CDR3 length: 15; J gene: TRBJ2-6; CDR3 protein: CASSGLSSGANVLTF; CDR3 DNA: TGTGCCAGCAGCGGACTTTCATCTGGGGCCAACGTCCTGACTTTC
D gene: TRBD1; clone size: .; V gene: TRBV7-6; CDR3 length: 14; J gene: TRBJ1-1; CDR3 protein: CASSLTGGDDEAFF; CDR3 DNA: TGTGCCAGCAGCTTGACAGGGGGCGATGATGAAGCTTTCTTT
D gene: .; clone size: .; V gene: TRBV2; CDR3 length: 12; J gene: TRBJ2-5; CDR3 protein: CASTPAGETQYF; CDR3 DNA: TGTGCCAGCACCCCGGCAGGAGAGACCCAGTACTTC
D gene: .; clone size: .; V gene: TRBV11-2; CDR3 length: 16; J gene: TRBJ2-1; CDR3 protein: CASSLGQRSSYNEQFF; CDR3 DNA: TGTGCCAGCAGCCTCGGACAGAGGAGCTCCTACAATGAGCAGTTCTTC
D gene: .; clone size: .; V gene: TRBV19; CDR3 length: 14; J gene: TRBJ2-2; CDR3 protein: CATASGTFTGELFF; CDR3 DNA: TGTGCCACCGCATCCGGGACTTTCACCGGGGAGCTGTTTTTT